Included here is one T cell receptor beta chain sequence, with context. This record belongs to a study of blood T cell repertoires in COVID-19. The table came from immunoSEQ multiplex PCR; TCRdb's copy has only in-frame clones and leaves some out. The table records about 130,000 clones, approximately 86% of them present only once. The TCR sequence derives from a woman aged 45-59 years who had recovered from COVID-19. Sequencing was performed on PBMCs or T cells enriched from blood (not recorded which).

The CDR3 region is CASSLFWGNTEAFF. CDR3 nucleotides: TGTGCCAGCAGTTTATTTTGGGGCAACACTGAAGCTTTCTTT. The chain has TRBV27 and TRBJ1-1; D might be TRBD1 (5 bases). The V end was cut by 1 base, the J end by 2 bases, with 8 bases between. Looked up from germline, CDR1 is MNHEY and CDR2 is SMNVEV (reference sequence). This CDR3 has 14 residues.